This TCR beta chain was recovered during a study of T cell repertoires in cytomegalovirus infection. Study-wide context: TCR beta signatures that were public indicated CMV infection and matching HLA type.

The sample holds a few counts of this clonotype. The antigen is unknown. TCRdb processed the reads anew with MiXCR; each CDR3 protein has one entry. Of roughly 920,000 distinct CDR3 sequences in the sample, roughly a third were seen once. This CDR3 comprises 14 residues. CDR1 MNHEY and CDR2 SVGEGT come from the germline V gene. Points from the study as a whole: Frequencies of public TCR beta families were cumulated, and this identified carriers of CMV plus the relevant HLA. HLA-C-restricted, CMV-specific TCR beta clonotypes were dominant ex vivo.

The V gene is TRBV6-2 or TRBV6-3, the J gene TRBJ2-5, with D perhaps matching TRBD1 or TRBD2 (7 bases each). This sequence originates from a human donor in good health (CMV status not recorded). Some clones in this sample may be carry-over from other donors' samples. Specimen: cultured CD8+ T cells from PBMCs, collected from culture after CMV antigen stimulation. The CDR3 region has the DNA TGTACAAGCGGGGACAGTATAACGCAAGAGACCCAGTACTTC. It translates to CTSGDSITQETQYF.